Below, 18 T cell receptor beta chains from the same sample are listed, as sequenced in a study of blood T cell repertoires in COVID-19. Using immunoSEQ multiplex PCR, the repertoire was profiled, and TCRdb retains in-frame clones only, with some absent. The sample shows about 71,000 clones, around nine tenths of them seen only once. The sample was peripheral blood. Source of these receptors: a woman aged 18-29 years with acute or convalescent COVID-19.

The chain couples TRBV28 to TRBJ1-1, with a tentative D call TRBD1 (6 bases). The germline V and J ends were trimmed by 7 bases and 3 bases, with 15 bases remaining between them. The CDR3 is 14 amino acids. Per the germline V gene, CDR1 is MDHEN and CDR2 is SYDVKM. Written as DNA, the CDR3 is TGTGCCAGCATTTCGGGGGGCAGGGACACTGAAGCTTTCTTT. It codes for CASISGGRDTEAFF.

The chain is built from TRBV6-2 or TRBV6-3 and TRBJ1-1; D perhaps matches TRBD1 (5 bases). V shed 2 bases and J shed 5 bases, with 15 bases lying between them. Germline V CDR1 and CDR2: MNHEY, SVGEGT. The CDR3 consists of 15 residues. DNA for the CDR3: TGTGCCAGCAGTTACAATGTCCGGGGGGTGACTGAAGCTTTCTTT. Amino acids: CASSYNVRGVTEAFF.

This clone was observed a single time. The chain links TRBV29-1 to TRBJ2-1; TRBD1 matches 7 bases. The germline CDR1 and CDR2 sequences are SQVTM and ANQGSEA. The V segment lost 4 bases and the J segment 3 bases; nucleotides outside the gene matches: 3. There are 13 residues in the CDR3. The DNA of the CDR3 is TGCAGCGTTGGAGACAGGGACTACAATGAGCAGTTCTTC. Translation: CSVGDRDYNEQFF.

The gene calls are TRBV7-6 and TRBJ2-3; the match to TRBD1 covers 7 bases. This CDR3 is 16 amino acids long. After removal of 2 bases from V and 4 bases from J, the junction contained 9 bases not matched to a gene. From germline, CDR1 is SGHVS and CDR2 FNYEAQ. CDR3 in amino acids: CASSLTGTEPPDTQYF. CDR3 DNA: TGTGCCAGCAGCTTAACCGGGACAGAACCTCCAGATACGCAGTATTTT.

The V call is TRBV18, the J call TRBJ2-1; 7 bases line up with TRBD2. The CDR3 is 13 amino acids. In germline, CDR1 is KGHSH, CDR2 LQKENI. Trimming cost V 6 bases and J 15 bases; bases outside gene matches: 14. The CDR3 spells CASSGSETSNVFF. As DNA, the CDR3 is TGTGCCAGCTCCGGTAGCGAGACTAGCAACGTGTTCTTC.

The rearrangement links TRBV15 to TRBJ1-5; a possible D gene is TRBD1 (5 bases). This CDR3 is 14 amino acids long. The ends were cut back, 6 bases at V and 3 bases at J, with 12 bases in the middle. Germline CDR1 is LNHNV and CDR2 is YYDKDF (reference sequence). The chain's CDR3 is CATSLGQNNQPQHF. The CDR3, as DNA: TGTGCCACCAGTTTGGGGCAGAACAATCAGCCCCAGCATTTT.

The gene calls are TRBV6-5 and TRBJ1-2, with D possibly TRBD1 on 5 matching bases. CDR3 length equals 15 residues. The ends were cut back, 5 bases at V and 3 bases at J, with 16 bases in the middle. Germline values: CDR1 MNHEY, CDR2 SVGAGI. In DNA form, the CDR3 reads TGTGCCAGCAGTCGCCGAGGATTAGGGGACTATGGCTACACCTTC. This translates into CASSRRGLGDYGYTF.

The genes are TRBV13 and TRBJ1-1, with 9 bases that match TRBD1. Germline CDR1 is PRHDT and CDR2 is FYEKMQ (reference sequence). This CDR3 is 15 amino acids long. V lost 4 bases, J lost 0 bases, and 3 bases stayed unmatched. The CDR3 is CASSSRQGVNTEAFF. CDR3 nucleotide sequence: TGTGCCAGCAGCTCTCGACAGGGGGTGAACACTGAAGCTTTCTTT.

V gene TRBV7-9 combines with J gene TRBJ1-1; D call uncertain. The CDR3 is 14 amino acids. Trimming removed 5 bases from V and 3 bases from J, with 13 bases in between. The germline V gene encodes CDR1 SEHNR and CDR2 FQNEAQ (reference sequence). CDR3 sequence (DNA): TGTGCCAGCAGCCTTGTATCGGGGTACACTGAAGCTTTCTTT. Amino acids: CASSLVSGYTEAFF.

A single count supports this clone. The V and J genes are TRBV11-2 and TRBJ2-6; 9 bases map to TRBD1. The length of the CDR3 is 17 residues. V gave up 5 bases and J gave up 4 bases; unmatched junction bases: 9. Germline CDR1 SGHAT, CDR2 FQNNGV. CDR3: CASSMRTGVSGANVLTF. CDR3 sequence (DNA): TGTGCCAGCAGCATGAGGACAGGGGTCTCAGGGGCCAACGTCCTGACTTTC.

The V call is TRBV30, the J call TRBJ1-1; 7 nucleotides agree with TRBD1. This CDR3 region has 15 residues. V was clipped by 5 bases and J by 2 bases; unmatched bases: 11. Germline assignment: CDR1 GTSNPN and CDR2 SVGIG (reference sequence). CDR3 bases: TGTGCCTGGCGAAAAGGAGACAGGGAAAACACTGAAGCTTTCTTT. It codes for CAWRKGDRENTEAFF.

V and J are TRBV29-1 and TRBJ1-2; TRBD1 aligns across 9 bases. Germline assignment: CDR1 SQVTM and CDR2 ANQGSEA. This CDR3 is 12 amino acids long. Trimming took 6 bases from V and 8 from J; bases not matched to a gene: 7. The chain's CDR3 is CSVGDRDVGYTF. The CDR3, as DNA: TGCAGCGTGGGGGACAGGGACGTCGGCTACACCTTC.

The genes are TRBV20-1 and TRBJ2-7, with D possibly being TRBD2 (6 bases). Germline CDR1 is DFQATT and CDR2 is SNEGSKA (reference sequence). CDR3 length equals 14 residues. V shed 3 bases and J shed 5 bases, with 17 bases lying between them. CDR3: CSASSYSGSHEQYF. DNA of the CDR3: TGCAGTGCTAGTTCCTATAGCGGCAGTCACGAGCAGTACTTC.

This clone appeared a single time. The V call is TRBV5-1, the J call TRBJ2-7; D is possibly TRBD1 (6 bases). Germline CDR1 is SGHRS and CDR2 is YFSETQ. This CDR3 has 14 residues. The V and J ends lost 3 bases and 3 bases respectively, with 13 bases between them. The CDR3 coding sequence is TGCGCCAGCAGCTCGGGGCAGGGGAACTACGAGCAGTACTTC. Its protein is CASSSGQGNYEQYF. Supplemented by reference TRBV5-1 and TRBJ2-7, the full variable domain reads KAGVTQTPRYLIKTRGQQVTLSCSPISGHRSVSWYQQTPGQGLQFLFEYFSETQRNKGNFPGRFSGRQFSNSRSEMNVSTLELGDSALYLCASSSGQGNYEQYFGPGTRLTVT.

This chain joins TRBV28 and TRBJ2-7; tentative D call: TRBD2 (7 bases). CDR3 size: 15 residues. Deletions cut 6 bases from V and 2 bases from J, with 17 bases between. The V gene's germline CDR1 is MDHEN and CDR2 SYDVKM. This CDR3 is CASSSWAGATYEQYF. CDR3 coding DNA: TGTGCCAGCAGCTCCTGGGCGGGGGCCACCTACGAGCAGTACTTC.

The chain couples TRBV11-2 to TRBJ2-7, with 9 bases fitting TRBD1. The V and J ends lost 5 bases and 4 bases, in that order; junction bases with no gene match: 6. The germline CDR1 and CDR2 sequences are SGHAT and FQNNGV. The CDR3 spans 14 residues. CDR3 bases: TGTGCCAGCAGCACAGGACAGGGGCGGTACGAGCAGTACTTC. Protein: CASSTGQGRYEQYF.

This clone was recorded once. V usage is TRBV6-5 and J usage is TRBJ2-3, with D possibly matching TRBD2 (5 bases). The CDR3 is made up of 14 amino acids. Germline CDR1 and CDR2: MNHEY and SVGAGI. With 7 bases removed from V and 1 base from J, the gap between germline ends came to 12 bases. In DNA form, the CDR3 reads TGTGCCAGCACCCAAGGACTCCGCACAGATACGCAGTATTTT. Amino acids: CASTQGLRTDTQYF.

There are a few counts of this clone. The chain employs TRBV19 and TRBJ1-5; TRBD1 aligns across 8 bases. Losses at the gene ends were 4 bases for V and 0 bases for J; bases not matched to a gene: 8. This CDR3 spans 17 amino acids. The germline V gene has CDR1 LNHDA and CDR2 SQIVND (reference sequence). CDR3 amino acids: CASSTDRDRFSNQPQHF. CDR3 nucleotide sequence: TGTGCCAGTAGTACCGACCGGGACAGGTTTAGCAATCAGCCCCAGCATTTT.